One and the same sample provided the 25 T cell receptor beta chains below, sequenced in a study of graft-versus-host responses after intestinal transplantation. The antigens for these receptors are not known. TCRdb's copy holds only in-frame clones and misses some; the assay was immunoSEQ multiplex PCR. The sample shows approximately 77,000 clones, 70% to 90% of them seen only once. Sequencing was performed on unstimulated CD4+ T cells sorted from spleen or lymph node cells, taken before intestinal transplant. All receptors come from a human donor who received an intestinal transplant.

This chain links TRBV27 with TRBJ1-2, with D possibly TRBD1 on 6 matching bases. The CDR3 is 14 amino acids. Germline V gene data show CDR1 as MNHEY and CDR2 as SMNVEV (reference sequence). V lost 5 bases, J lost 2 bases, and 12 bases lay in between. The CDR3 spells CASSPRGQNYGYTF. CDR3 in DNA: TGTGCCAGCAGTCCCCGAGGACAGAACTATGGCTACACCTTC.

The chain links TRBV27 to TRBJ2-5; no clear D. Germline loops: CDR1 MNHEY, CDR2 SMNVEV (reference sequence). V dropped 1 base and J dropped 5 bases, with 17 bases sitting between them. The CDR3 consists of 16 residues. The CDR3 coding sequence is TGTGCCAGCAGTTTATGGTCCATCGGCGGAGAGGAGACCCAGTACTTC. Residues: CASSLWSIGGEETQYF.

Only a few counts were recorded for this clone. The chain joins TRBV5-1 to TRBJ2-6; no clear D gene. This CDR3 region has 14 residues. V was pared by 3 bases and J by 4 bases, with 8 bases between. In germline, CDR1 is SGHRS, CDR2 YFSETQ. Here the CDR3 DNA reads TGCGCCAGCAGCTCGACTGGGGGGGCCAACGTCCTGACTTTC. Amino acid sequence: CASSSTGGANVLTF.

The chain uses TRBV7-9 and TRBJ2-7; 8 bases match TRBD2. V dropped 1 base and J dropped 2; count of bases not matched to a gene: 4. This CDR3 contains 15 residues. Germline CDR1 is SEHNR and CDR2 is FQNEAQ (reference sequence). Written as DNA, the CDR3 is TGTGCCAGCAGCTTAGATACTAGCGGTACCTACGAGCAGTACTTC. It codes for CASSLDTSGTYEQYF.

J is TRBJ2-1 and V is TRBV5-4; D is unclear. CDR1 is SGHNT, CDR2 YYREEE, per germline (reference sequence). Deletions cut 6 bases from V and 3 bases from J, with 13 bases between. This CDR3 region has 14 residues. The CDR3 DNA is TGTGCCAGCACCCCACCGAGATACTACAATGAGCAGTTCTTC. The encoded protein is CASTPPRYYNEQFF.

The rearrangement joins TRBV18 to TRBJ1-1; D is unclear. This CDR3 is built from 16 residues. Germline V gene data show CDR1 as KGHSH and CDR2 as LQKENI. The ends were cut back, 1 base at V and 1 base at J, with 13 bases in the middle. Written as DNA, the CDR3 is TGTGCCAGCTCACCACGCTCGGTCATTCGGAACACTGAAGCTTTCTTT. This codes for CASSPRSVIRNTEAFF.

This sequence joins TRBV10-1 and TRBJ2-2, with 10 bases fitting TRBD1. V was clipped by 4 bases and J by 6 bases; unmatched bases: 5. CDR1 WNHNN and CDR2 SYGVQD come from the germline V gene (reference sequence). This CDR3 spans 15 amino acids. CDR3 sequence reads: CASSGAGTGAGELFF. CDR3 DNA: TGCGCCAGCAGTGGAGCCGGGACAGGGGCCGGGGAGCTGTTTTTT.

The chain joins TRBV11-2 to TRBJ2-7; 10 positions match TRBD1. The germline V gene has CDR1 SGHAT and CDR2 FQNNGV. With 4 bases clipped from V and 9 bases from J, the junction kept 6 bases outside the gene matches. The CDR3 spans 13 residues. Written as DNA, the CDR3 is TGTGCCAGCAGCTCTGACAGGGGGCGGGTGCAGTACTTC. It is translated as CASSSDRGRVQYF.

The rearrangement uses TRBV25-1 and TRBJ1-1; no firm D call. This CDR3 is built from 14 residues. V lost 1 base to trimming and J lost 1 base, with 7 bases between them. Germline CDR1 and CDR2: MGHDK and SYGVNS. This CDR3 is CASSEWFGNTEAFF. The CDR3 nucleotides read TGTGCCAGCAGTGAATGGTTCGGGAACACTGAAGCTTTCTTT.

V gene TRBV7-9 combines with J gene TRBJ2-7; D perhaps matches TRBD1 (6 bases). V lost 3 bases and J lost 3, with 12 bases in between. The CDR3 covers 14 residues. CDR1 is SEHNR, CDR2 FQNEAQ, per germline (reference sequence). Here the CDR3 DNA reads TGTGCCAGCAGCTTGGGCGGACAGAACTACGAGCAGTACTTC. Its protein product is CASSLGGQNYEQYF.

V is TRBV5-1 and J is TRBJ2-7; the match to TRBD2 covers 11 bases. The CDR3 sequence is 16 residues long. The junction had 8 bases not matched to a gene; V was cut back by 0 bases and J by 6 bases. From germline, CDR1 is SGHRS and CDR2 YFSETQ. The CDR3 region is CASSLAKTSGVGEQYF. The CDR3 DNA reads as TGCGCCAGCAGCTTGGCCAAGACTAGCGGGGTGGGCGAGCAGTACTTC.

The chain carries TRBV30 and TRBJ1-3; D is perhaps TRBD1 (5 bases). The CDR3 runs 11 residues. Germline CDR1 GTSNPN, CDR2 SVGIG (reference sequence). V lost 8 bases and J 2 bases, leaving 7 bases between the germline ends. CDR3 DNA: TGTGCCACAGGAACTGGAAACACCATATATTTT. Its protein product is CATGTGNTIYF.

The chain links TRBV7-2 to TRBJ2-1; 8 bases fit TRBD1. The CDR3 sequence is 15 residues long. Per germline, CDR1 SGHTA and CDR2 FQGNSA. V was pared by 5 bases and J by 6 bases, with 9 bases of the junction left unmatched. The CDR3, as DNA: TGTGCCAGCAGCCAGACCAGGGGGCCCTTCAATGAGCAGTTCTTC. Translating gives CASSQTRGPFNEQFF.

The gene calls are TRBV2 and TRBJ1-4, with a weak D call TRBD1 (5 bases). CDR1 and CDR2 (germline): SNHLY, FYNNEI. The V and J ends lost 1 base and 7 bases respectively, with 10 bases between them. This CDR3 has 14 amino acids. The CDR3 nucleotides read TGTGCCAGCAGTGAAGAGGGGCGGAGTGAAAAACTGTTTTTT. It codes for CASSEEGRSEKLFF.

A few counts support this clone. This chain uses TRBV4-2 with TRBJ2-5; tentatively, D is TRBD1 (7 bases). CDR1 and CDR2 (germline): LGHNA, YNFKEQ. Trimming removed 0 bases at V and 3 bases at J, with 11 bases between. The CDR3 totals 15 residues. The CDR3 bases are TGTGCCAGCAGCCAAGATGGGGGGACAGAAGAGACCCAGTACTTC. Translation gives CASSQDGGTEETQYF.

This clone is a singleton in its sample. Germline and junction disagree at one end, which may indicate a read error. In DNA, the CDR3 is TGCAGCGTGCGGACTAGCGGGGGCTTGGGCGGGGAGCCGTTTTTT. Translation: CSVRTSGGLGGEPFF. The chain uses TRBV29-1 and TRBJ2-2, with TRBD2 identical over 13 bases. Germline CDR1 SQVTM, CDR2 ANQGSEA. This CDR3 is built from 15 residues.

This chain joins TRBV4-2 and TRBJ2-1; 11 bases are a match to TRBD2. Trimming took 4 bases from V and 9 from J; bases not matched to a gene: 11. This CDR3 is 16 amino acids long. Germline-derived CDR1 and CDR2 are LGHNA and YNFKEQ. Here the CDR3 reads CASSLTRTSGRGEQFF. CDR3 DNA: TGTGCCAGCAGCCTAACGCGGACTAGCGGGCGGGGTGAGCAGTTCTTC.

V and J are TRBV9 and TRBJ2-1, with TRBD2 matching over 8 bases. The CDR3 has 15 amino acids. Germline trimming cut 8 bases from V and 10 bases from J; bases unmatched to any gene: 17. Germline CDR1 and CDR2: SGDLS and YYNGEE. This CDR3 reads CASTSQAAGVSEQFF. The CDR3 DNA reads as TGTGCCAGTACCTCCCAGGCAGCGGGAGTTAGCGAGCAGTTCTTC.

J is TRBJ1-5 and V is TRBV30; D is perhaps TRBD1 (5 bases). With 1 base removed from V and 5 bases from J, the gap between germline ends came to 15 bases. The CDR3 totals 15 residues. Germline V gene data show CDR1 as GTSNPN and CDR2 as SVGIG (reference sequence). The CDR3 DNA sequence: TGTGCCTGGAGTGGGGGCGGCCGCGGGGATCAGCCCCAGCATTTT. Translated, it gives CAWSGGGRGDQPQHF.

This sequence joins TRBV6-5 and TRBJ1-5; a possible D gene is TRBD1 (5 bases). The V and J ends lost 6 bases and 2 bases respectively, with 11 bases between them. From germline, CDR1 is MNHEY and CDR2 SVGAGI. The CDR3 extends over 14 amino acids. The CDR3 loop reads CASRTGEGNQPQHF. CDR3 coding DNA: TGTGCCAGCAGGACGGGGGAGGGCAATCAGCCCCAGCATTTT.

This clone has a handful of counts. The rearrangement uses TRBV6-5 and TRBJ1-2; 9 bases are shared with TRBD1. Germline loops: CDR1 MNHEY, CDR2 SVGAGI. Trimming removed 8 bases from V and 7 bases from J; junction bases left unmatched: 14. CDR3 length: 15 residues. The CDR3 DNA sequence: TGTGCCAGCGGGGACCGGGACAGGGATGGCCGTGGCTACACCTTC. Translation: CASGDRDRDGRGYTF.

This sequence joins TRBV6-6 and TRBJ1-5; the D is unclear. Deletions cut 3 bases from V and 5 bases from J, with 17 bases between. Germline CDR1 and CDR2: MNHNY and SVGAGI (reference sequence). The CDR3 has 16 residues. The CDR3 is CASSYSTVKVHQPQHF. Here the CDR3 DNA reads TGTGCCAGCAGTTATTCAACAGTAAAGGTTCATCAGCCCCAGCATTTT.

The CDR3: CASSLPQGRTEAFF. CDR3 DNA: TGTGCCAGCAGTTTACCACAGGGGAGGACTGAAGCTTTCTTT. The chain joins TRBV28 to TRBJ1-1; 7 bases line up with TRBD1. With V trimmed by 2 bases and J by 5 bases, 5 bases remained unmatched. The CDR3 length is 14 residues. The germline CDR1 and CDR2 sequences are MDHEN and SYDVKM.

The CDR3 region has the DNA TGTGCCAGCAGTTACATGGGACAGGGGTACGAGCAGTACTTC. This encodes CASSYMGQGYEQYF. The chain is built from TRBV6-5 and TRBJ2-7; 10 bases fit TRBD1. Germline V gene data show CDR1 as MNHEY and CDR2 as SVGAGI. The length of the CDR3 is 14 residues. The junction had 2 bases not matched to a gene; V was cut back by 2 bases and J by 4 bases.

This chain uses TRBV6-6 with TRBJ1-2; D not certain. The V gene lost 11 bases and the J gene lost 8 bases, with 6 bases spanning the gap. Per the germline V gene, CDR1 is MNHNY and CDR2 is SVGAGI (reference sequence). This CDR3 is 8 amino acids long. The CDR3 nucleotides read TGTGCCGGAGAAGGCTACACCTTC. Translation: CAGEGYTF.